These 7 T cell receptor beta chains were sequenced from one sample in a study of control samples from healthy donors and cancer patients. Data came from immunoSEQ multiplex PCR; TCRdb stores just in-frame clones and leaves some out. Among about 140,000 clones listed, about 85% were seen once. The material sequenced was blood. All receptors come from a woman aged 30 to 39 in good health.

This chain uses TRBV11-2 with TRBJ2-1; 7 bases line up with TRBD2. J gave up 5 bases and V 1 base, and 5 bases lay outside the gene matches. Germline values: CDR1 SGHAT, CDR2 FQNNGV. The CDR3 loop spans 15 amino acids. The CDR3 region is CASSLGASGDNEQFF. Here the CDR3 DNA reads TGTGCCAGCAGCTTAGGTGCTAGCGGAGACAATGAGCAGTTCTTC.

The chain combines TRBV19 with TRBJ1-1; a possible D gene is TRBD1 (5 bases). There are 14 residues in the CDR3. Germline V gene lookup returns CDR1 LNHDA and CDR2 SQIVND (reference sequence). V lost 5 bases, J lost 5 bases, and 15 bases lay in between. The CDR3 DNA follows: TGTGCCAGTAGTTCGGGAAGGGGTTGGACTGAAGCTTTCTTT. Translated, it gives CASSSGRGWTEAFF.

This clone occurred once. V is TRBV4-2 and J is TRBJ1-2; D remains ambiguous. The CDR3 sequence is 14 residues long. Per germline, CDR1 LGHNA and CDR2 YNFKEQ. The V end was cut by 0 bases, the J end by 8 bases, with 13 bases between. CDR3 DNA: TGTGCCAGCAGCCAAGAGGTCACGATAGGAGGCTACACCTTC. Protein sequence: CASSQEVTIGGYTF.

The chain recombines TRBV19 with TRBJ2-5, with 13 bases identical to TRBD2. Germline trimming cut 4 bases from V and 4 bases from J; bases unmatched to any gene: 9. Per the germline V gene, CDR1 is LNHDA and CDR2 is SQIVND (reference sequence). The CDR3 is made up of 17 amino acids. The CDR3, as DNA: TGTGCCAGTAGTACGGGACTAGCGGGAACGAAGGGAGAGACCCAGTACTTC. It is translated as CASSTGLAGTKGETQYF.

The CDR3 region is CASSLLTGGYEQFF. The CDR3 DNA is TGCGCCAGCAGCTTGTTAACGGGAGGCTATGAGCAGTTCTTC. The chain combines TRBV5-1 with TRBJ2-1, with 7 bases lining up with TRBD2. This CDR3 is 14 amino acids long. Germline V lookup: CDR1 SGHRS, CDR2 YFSETQ. Trimming took 1 base from V and 8 from J; bases not matched to a gene: 6.

The gene calls are TRBV19 and TRBJ2-5; D possibly corresponds to TRBD2 (5 bases). Germline CDR1 is LNHDA and CDR2 is SQIVND (reference sequence). The CDR3 totals 14 residues. V was trimmed by 4 bases and J by 4 bases, leaving 13 bases between them. The CDR3 protein is CASSNLAGPETQYF. As DNA, the CDR3 is TGTGCCAGTAGTAACCTGGCGGGTCCAGAGACCCAGTACTTC. Drawing the rest from reference TRBV19 and TRBJ2-5, the complete variable domain is DGGITQSPKYLFRKEGQNVTLSCEQNLNHDAMYWYRQDPGQGLRLIYYSQIVNDFQKGDIAEGYSVSREKKESFPLTVTSAQKNPTAFYLCASSNLAGPETQYFGPGTRLLVL.

The chain recombines TRBV7-2 with TRBJ2-5; TRBD2 matches at 7 bases. Looked up from germline, CDR1 is SGHTA and CDR2 is FQGNSA. The CDR3 spans 15 residues. V shed 3 bases, J shed 4 bases, and the junction held 8 bases outside the gene matches. The CDR3 DNA follows: TGTGCCAGCAGCTTCCCCGTCGGGGGGACAGAGACCCAGTACTTC. The encoded protein is CASSFPVGGTETQYF. The full variable domain, in which reference TRBV7-2 and TRBJ2-5 provide the parts outside the CDR3, is GAGVSQSPSNKVTEKGKDVELRCDPISGHTALYWYRQSLGQGLEFLIYFQGNSAPDKSGLPSDRFSAERTGGSVSTLTIQRTQQEDSAVYLCASSFPVGGTETQYFGPGTRLLVL.